This T cell receptor beta chain originates from a study of T cells after yellow fever vaccination. The V end was cut by 1 base, the J end by 0 bases, with 2 bases between. The CDR3 extends over 13 amino acids. The germline gives CDR1 MNHEY, CDR2 SVGAGI. This clonotype was recorded at least ten times. Each CDR3 protein gets one entry after TCRdb re-called the 5' RACE reads with MiXCR. The repertoire holds about 330,000 distinct CDR3 sequences, roughly 6.8% seen once, with around 17% in the top ten. The sequences come from PBMCs, collected approximately 47 days after the first yellow fever vaccination. The chain recombines TRBV6-5 with TRBJ2-3; D ambiguous. This clonotype was obtained from a young man who received the YFV17D yellow fever vaccine. CDR3 in DNA: TGTGCCAGCAGTTACTGGAGCACAGATACGCAGTATTTT. The encoded protein is CASSYWSTDTQYF.